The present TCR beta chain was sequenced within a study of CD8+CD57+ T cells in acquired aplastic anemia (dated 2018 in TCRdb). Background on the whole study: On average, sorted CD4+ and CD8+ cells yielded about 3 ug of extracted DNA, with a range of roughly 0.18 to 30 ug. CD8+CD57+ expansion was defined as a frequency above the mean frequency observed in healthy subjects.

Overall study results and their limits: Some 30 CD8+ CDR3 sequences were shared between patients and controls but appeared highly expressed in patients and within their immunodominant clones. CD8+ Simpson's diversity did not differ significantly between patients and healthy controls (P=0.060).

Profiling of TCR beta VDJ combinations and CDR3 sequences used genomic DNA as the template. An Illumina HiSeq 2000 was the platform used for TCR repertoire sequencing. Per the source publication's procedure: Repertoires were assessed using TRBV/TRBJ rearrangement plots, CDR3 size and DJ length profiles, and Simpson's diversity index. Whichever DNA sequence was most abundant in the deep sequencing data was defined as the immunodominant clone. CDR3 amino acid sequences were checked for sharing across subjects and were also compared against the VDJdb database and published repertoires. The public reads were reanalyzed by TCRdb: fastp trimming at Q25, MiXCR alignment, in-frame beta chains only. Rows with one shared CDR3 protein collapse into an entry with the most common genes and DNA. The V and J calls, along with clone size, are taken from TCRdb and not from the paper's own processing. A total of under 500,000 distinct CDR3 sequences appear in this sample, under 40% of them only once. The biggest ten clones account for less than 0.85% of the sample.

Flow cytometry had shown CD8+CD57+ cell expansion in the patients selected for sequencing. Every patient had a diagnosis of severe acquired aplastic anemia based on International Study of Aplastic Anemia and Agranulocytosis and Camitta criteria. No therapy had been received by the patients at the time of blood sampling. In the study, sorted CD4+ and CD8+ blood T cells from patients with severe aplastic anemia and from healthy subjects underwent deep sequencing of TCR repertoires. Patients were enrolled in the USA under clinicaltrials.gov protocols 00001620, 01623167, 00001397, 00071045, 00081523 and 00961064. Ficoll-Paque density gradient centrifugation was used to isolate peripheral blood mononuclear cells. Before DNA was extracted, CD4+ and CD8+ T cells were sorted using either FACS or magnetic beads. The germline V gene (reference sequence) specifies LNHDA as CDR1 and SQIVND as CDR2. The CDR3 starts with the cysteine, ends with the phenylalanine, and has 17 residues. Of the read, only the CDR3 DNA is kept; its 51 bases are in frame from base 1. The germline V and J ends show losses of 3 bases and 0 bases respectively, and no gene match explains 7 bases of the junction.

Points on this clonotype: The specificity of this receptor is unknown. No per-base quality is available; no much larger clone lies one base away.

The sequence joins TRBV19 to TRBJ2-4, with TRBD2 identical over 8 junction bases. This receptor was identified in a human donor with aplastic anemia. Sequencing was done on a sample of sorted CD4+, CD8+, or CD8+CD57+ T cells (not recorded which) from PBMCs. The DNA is TGTGCCAGTAGTATTTCGGGGGGGCCTCTAGCCAAAAACATTCAGTACTTC. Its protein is CASSISGGPLAKNIQYF.